A selection of T cell receptor beta chains follows, all from one sample in a study of Tregs in tolerant kidney transplant recipients. Data came from immunoSEQ multiplex PCR; TCRdb stores just in-frame clones and leaves some out. The sample records some 240,000 clones, around 81% being singletons. The sequenced sample was CD4+ T cells from blood. These receptors originate from a human donor in good health. The CDR3 runs from the conserved cysteine through the conserved F or W. D genes are given only for firm matches. Clone size is given for some rows only: seen once, a few or many times, or a class if the clone is expanded.

once,TRBV6-1,NA,TRBJ2-7,TGTGCCAGCAGTGCATCGGCGACAGACTACCTTAGTGAGCAGTACTTC,CASSASATDYLSEQYF
NA,TRBV5-4,NA,TRBJ2-7,TGTGCCAGCAGCTTTCGTGGCGTCGAGCAGTACTTC,CASSFRGVEQYF
NA,TRBV30,NA,TRBJ2-1,TGTGCCTGGGTTAGGGCGGGTAGCTCCTACAATGAGCAGTTCTTC,CAWVRAGSSYNEQFF
few,TRBV6-1,TRBD1,TRBJ1-5,TGTGCCAGCAGTGAAGCGCGGAGGACAGGGAATCAGCCCCAGCATTTT,CASSEARRTGNQPQHF
NA,TRBV18,TRBD2,TRBJ2-5,TGTGCCAGCTCACCGGCCAGCGGGAGTTGGAACGGGCAGTACTTC,CASSPASGSWNGQYF
NA,TRBV7-3,TRBD2,TRBJ2-5,TGTGCCAGCAGCTTAGCGGGGGGTAGAGAGACCCAGTACTTC,CASSLAGGRETQYF
NA,TRBV29-1,NA,TRBJ2-1,TGCAGCCTTGGGTTGGGAAAAACGTACAATGAGCAGTTCTTC,CSLGLGKTYNEQFF
NA,TRBV19,TRBD2,TRBJ2-7,TGTGCCAGTAGTCCCCGGGCTAGCGGGAGCCCCGAGCAGTACTTC,CASSPRASGSPEQYF
NA,TRBV7-3,NA,TRBJ1-1,TGTGCCAGCAGCTCCCAAGGGGGTAGAGGCGCTGAAGCTTTCTTT,CASSSQGGRGAEAFF
NA,TRBV11-2,NA,TRBJ1-2,TGTGCCAGCAGCTTAGCTCCGGAGGGTTCGGGCTACACCTTC,CASSLAPEGSGYTF
NA,TRBV5-1,NA,TRBJ1-1,TGCGCCAGCAGCACGACACGCCGTCAGAACACTGAAGCTTTCTTT,CASSTTRRQNTEAFF
NA,TRBV9,NA,TRBJ2-7,TGTGCCAGCAGCCTAACCACTGGCGGGACACCCTACGAGCAGTACTTC,CASSLTTGGTPYEQYF
NA,TRBV6-5,TRBD1,TRBJ2-7,TGTGCCAGCAGTCTCTTTCCCGACAGGGGCAACGAGCAGTACTTC,CASSLFPDRGNEQYF
NA,TRBV6-1,TRBD2,TRBJ2-7,TGTGCCAGCAGGCCTAGCGGAGCCTACGAGCAGTACTTC,CASRPSGAYEQYF
NA,TRBV10-1,NA,TRBJ2-3,TGCGCCAGCAGTGAACGGGACACCTTCTCAGATACGCAGTATTTT,CASSERDTFSDTQYF
NA,TRBV5-4,TRBD2,TRBJ2-7,TGTGCCAGCAGCTCTCCGGGACTAGCGGGAAACGAGCAGTACTTC,CASSSPGLAGNEQYF
NA,TRBV9,TRBD2,TRBJ2-2,TGTGCCAGCAGCGCTAGCGGCTGGGGGATTAACACCGGGGAGCTGTTTTTT,CASSASGWGINTGELFF
NA,TRBV12-5,NA,TRBJ2-2,TGTGCTAGTGGACCCTTCACCGGGGAGCTGTTTTTT,CASGPFTGELFF
NA,TRBV7-8,TRBD2,TRBJ2-2,TGTGCCAGCAGTCGACTAGCTCCCGGGGCCGGGGAGCTGTTTTTT,CASSRLAPGAGELFF
NA,TRBV6-5,NA,TRBJ1-1,TGTGCCAGCAGTTACTCTGGGGGAATGAACACTGAAGCTTTCTTT,CASSYSGGMNTEAFF
NA,TRBV4-1,NA,TRBJ1-6,TGCGCCAGCAGGAACCCGTTAAAAGTAATCTATAATTCACCCCTCCACTTT,CASRNPLKVIYNSPLHF
NA,TRBV5-1,NA,TRBJ2-5,TGCGCCAGCAGCTTGGAGGGAGCGGAGACCCAGTACTTC,CASSLEGAETQYF
once,TRBV7-3,NA,TRBJ1-1,TGTGCCAGCAGCTTACTTGGGGGCGGGAACACTGAAGCTTTCTTT,CASSLLGGGNTEAFF
once,TRBV12-5,NA,TRBJ2-5,TGTGCTAGTGGTCCCTGGGATCAGACTCCGTACTTC,CASGPWDQTPYF
once,TRBV30,TRBD1,TRBJ1-1,TGTGCCTGGAGAATCGCAGGGGGGAACACTGAAGCTTTCTTT,CAWRIAGGNTEAFF
NA,TRBV19,NA,TRBJ1-5,TGTGCCAGTAGTATAGAGAGGGGTGGCAATCAGCCCCAGCATTTT,CASSIERGGNQPQHF
NA,TRBV5-6,TRBD2,TRBJ2-7,TGTGCCAGCAGTTTGCTAGGGATCGGGGGGGTCTCCTACGAGCAGTACTTC,CASSLLGIGGVSYEQYF
NA,TRBV5-4,NA,TRBJ2-2,TGTGCCAGCAGCTTGTCAGGGGCCAGGAACACCGGGGAGCTGTTTTTT,CASSLSGARNTGELFF
NA,TRBV5-6,NA,TRBJ2-5,TGTGCCAGCAGCTTGGCGTTACGCGGAACCCAAGAGACCCAGTACTTC,CASSLALRGTQETQYF
NA,TRBV6-5,NA,TRBJ1-1,TGTGCCAGCAGTGACGACAGATTGAACACTGAAGCTTTCTTT,CASSDDRLNTEAFF
NA,TRBV6-6,NA,TRBJ1-4,TGTGCCAGCAGTTATCCGCGCACGGCAACTAATGAAAAACTGTTTTTT,CASSYPRTATNEKLFF
few,TRBV5-1,NA,TRBJ2-7,TGCGCCAGCAGCCCGGAGGTCCACTATTACGAGCAGTACTTC,CASSPEVHYYEQYF
NA,TRBV5-5,NA,TRBJ1-1,TGTGCCAGCACAGGAATGCTGAACACTGAAGCTTTCTTT,CASTGMLNTEAFF
NA,TRBV6-1,NA,TRBJ1-3,TGTGCCAGCAGTGAAGCCCCCTTTGGGGGCTCTGGAAACACCATATATTTT,CASSEAPFGGSGNTIYF
few,TRBV2,NA,TRBJ1-4,TGTGCCAGCGTCTTCTCCGATCGCTGGAATGAAAAACTGTTTTTT,CASVFSDRWNEKLFF
NA,TRBV7-8,NA,TRBJ1-5,TGTGCCAGCAGCTTATTGCAGGCGGGGTCTAGCAATCAGCCCCAGCATTTT,CASSLLQAGSSNQPQHF
NA,TRBV5-6,TRBD1,TRBJ1-6,TGTGCCAGCAGCCTTAGGGGACAGGGGGTTTACAATTCACCCCTCCACTTT,CASSLRGQGVYNSPLHF
NA,TRBV18,TRBD1,TRBJ1-2,TGTGCCAGCTCCCAGGAGGTGGGACAGGGGGACTATGGCTACACCTTC,CASSQEVGQGDYGYTF
NA,TRBV5-4,TRBD1,TRBJ1-2,TGTGCCAGCAGCTCACGGACAGGGGGCAGGATCTATGGCTACACCTTC,CASSSRTGGRIYGYTF
NA,TRBV21-1,NA,TRBJ2-5,TGTGCCAGCAGCTCATGGACTAGCGGTGGGGGAGAGACCCAGTACTTC,CASSSWTSGGGETQYF
NA,TRBV6-5,NA,TRBJ1-5,TGTGCCACCTGCCCTAGTTTAAATCAGCCCCAGCATTTT,CATCPSLNQPQHF
NA,TRBV28,NA,TRBJ2-6,TGTGCCAGCAGTTTGGGTGGGTCTGGGGCCAACGTCCTGACTTTC,CASSLGGSGANVLTF
NA,TRBV21-1,NA,TRBJ1-3,TGTGCCAGCAGCAAAAGGTACAGACCCCCTGGAAACACCATATATTTT,CASSKRYRPPGNTIYF